What follows are 21 T cell receptor beta chains derived from one specimen sequenced in a study of T cell responses to AZD1222 COVID-19 vaccine. Profiled with immunoSEQ multiplex PCR; TCRdb holds only in-frame clones, not every one. The sample records fewer than 120,000 clones, approximately 94% being singletons. This material consisted of peripheral blood, taken 28 days after the second AZD1222 dose. These receptor sequences come from an adult who received the AZD1222 COVID-19 vaccine.

The chain uses TRBV5-1 and TRBJ1-2; D ambiguous. V shed 0 bases and J shed 4 bases, with 13 bases lying between them. Germline assignment: CDR1 SGHRS and CDR2 YFSETQ. The CDR3 is 15 residues long. The CDR3 sequence: CASSLAPTEGYGYTF. The CDR3, as DNA: TGCGCCAGCAGCTTGGCGCCGACGGAAGGCTATGGCTACACCTTC.

CDR3 amino acids: CAWSLTGVASGNTIYF. For the CDR3, the DNA is TGTGCCTGGAGTTTAACAGGGGTAGCCTCTGGAAACACCATATATTTT. The chain uses TRBV30 and TRBJ1-3; 7 bases are shared with TRBD1. There are 16 residues in the CDR3. CDR1 and CDR2 from the germline V gene are GTSNPN and SVGIG (reference sequence). J was trimmed by 0 bases and V by 2 bases; bases with no gene match: 7.

The J gene is TRBJ2-7, the V gene TRBV27; 7 nucleotides match TRBD2. Germline V gives CDR1 MNHEY, CDR2 SMNVEV (reference sequence). The CDR3 loop spans 15 amino acids. V trimming: 0 bases; J trimming: 6 bases; junction bases outside the gene matches: 8. The CDR3 sequence is CASSLSKAGVLEQYF. The CDR3 DNA reads TGTGCCAGCAGTTTATCGAAGGCGGGAGTTCTCGAGCAGTACTTC.

This chain connects TRBV2 to TRBJ1-1; D not certain. Germline V gene data show CDR1 as SNHLY and CDR2 as FYNNEI. The CDR3 spans 12 residues. The ends were cut back, 2 bases at V and 3 bases at J, with 4 bases in the middle. The CDR3 coding sequence is TGTGCCAGCAGTGAACAGTACACTGAAGCTTTCTTT. This sequence encodes CASSEQYTEAFF.

This chain connects TRBV3-1 (or the pseudogene TRBV3-2) to TRBJ1-1; 8 bases line up with TRBD1. The CDR3 has 17 amino acids. V shed 1 base and J 3 bases; nucleotides not matched to a gene: 10. Germline CDR1 and CDR2: LGHDT and YNNKEL (reference sequence). This CDR3 reads CASSQVSGGELYTEAFF. Written as DNA, the CDR3 is TGTGCCAGCAGCCAAGTCTCAGGGGGCGAGCTCTACACTGAAGCTTTCTTT.

The V and J genes are TRBV19 and TRBJ1-5; weak D call: TRBD1 (6 bases). The germline gives CDR1 LNHDA, CDR2 SQIVND (reference sequence). The CDR3 consists of 15 residues. The ends were cut back, 10 bases at V and 0 bases at J, with 16 bases in the middle. The CDR3: CAISSQGNSNQPQHF. The CDR3 region has the DNA TGTGCCATTTCCTCACAGGGAAATAGCAATCAGCCCCAGCATTTT.

This chain links TRBV6-1 with TRBJ1-2, with D possibly matching TRBD1 (5 bases). The CDR3 runs 12 residues. The germline gives CDR1 MNHNS, CDR2 SASEGT. Between the trimmed V and J ends, which lost 4 bases and 4 bases, there was a span of 7 bases. Written as DNA, the CDR3 is TGTGCCAGCAGTGGCGACAGCTATGGCTACACCTTC. This gives the protein CASSGDSYGYTF.

V is TRBV3-1 (or the pseudogene TRBV3-2) and J is TRBJ1-1; possible D gene TRBD1, 5 bases. Trimming pared 5 bases from V and 3 bases from J, leaving 10 bases between. The CDR3 consists of 13 residues. CDR1 and CDR2 (germline): LGHDT, YNNKEL (reference sequence). The CDR3 spells CASSSTGYTEAFF. The CDR3 nucleotides are TGTGCCAGCAGCTCCACAGGATACACTGAAGCTTTCTTT.

The CDR3 here is CASRSPSPGNSPLHF. In nucleotides, the CDR3 is TGTGCCAGCAGGTCCCCGTCCCCGGGGAATTCACCCCTCCACTTT. V gene TRBV6-5 combines with J gene TRBJ1-6; D is uncertain. Germline V gene lookup returns CDR1 MNHEY and CDR2 SVGAGI. The CDR3 spans 15 residues. V was trimmed by 6 bases and J by 7 bases, leaving 16 bases between them.

The rearrangement uses TRBV18 and TRBJ2-2; no reliable D call. The CDR3 consists of 15 residues. CDR1 is KGHSH and CDR2 is LQKENI in the germline V gene. The V end was cut by 2 bases, the J end by 2 bases, with 9 bases between. The CDR3 DNA sequence: TGTGCCAGCTCACCAATTGGGTCCAACACCGGGGAGCTGTTTTTT. Amino acid sequence: CASSPIGSNTGELFF.

This chain connects TRBV3-1 (or the pseudogene TRBV3-2) to TRBJ1-2; D is uncertain. The V gene's germline CDR1 is LGHDT and CDR2 YNNKEL (reference sequence). The CDR3 consists of 12 residues. V was cut by 4 bases and J by 8 bases, with 11 bases left in between. CDR3 protein: CASSLIDGGYTF. The CDR3 DNA reads as TGTGCCAGCAGCCTAATTGACGGGGGCTACACCTTC.

V and J are TRBV2 and TRBJ2-7; no reliable D call. CDR1 and CDR2 from the germline V gene are SNHLY and FYNNEI. CDR3 length: 14 amino acids. The V end lost 5 bases, the J end lost 4 bases, and 15 bases lay between the germline ends. The CDR3 nucleotides are TGTGCCAGCAGTAAGGCTTTGATGGGTTACGAGCAGTACTTC. As protein: CASSKALMGYEQYF.

The CDR3 DNA reads TGTGCCAGCAAGGGGGGGAATCAGCCCCAGCATTTT. Protein: CASKGGNQPQHF. The genes are TRBV2 and TRBJ1-5; possible D gene TRBD1, 6 bases. The CDR3 extends over 12 amino acids. V was pared by 7 bases and J by 4 bases, with 8 bases between. Per the germline V gene, CDR1 is SNHLY and CDR2 is FYNNEI.

This chain connects TRBV2 to TRBJ1-1; possibly TRBD1 for D (6 bases). The germline gives CDR1 SNHLY, CDR2 FYNNEI. Trimming left V 6 bases short and J 4 bases short, with 12 bases between. The CDR3 runs to 13 residues. CDR3 protein: CASRQGRGTEAFF. CDR3 sequence (DNA): TGTGCCAGCAGACAGGGAAGGGGCACTGAAGCTTTCTTT. The whole variable domain, remainder taken from reference TRBV2 and TRBJ1-1, is EPEVTQTPSHQVTQMGQEVILRCVPISNHLYFYWYRQILGQKVEFLVSFYNNEISEKSEIFDDQFSVERPDGSNFTLKIRSTKLEDSAMYFCASRQGRGTEAFFGQGTRLTVV.

The J gene is TRBJ2-2, the V gene TRBV7-8, with TRBD2 matching over 11 bases. The length of the CDR3 is 20 residues. The trim removed 1 base at V and 1 base at J, leaving 11 bases unmatched. The germline V gene has CDR1 SGHVS and CDR2 FQNEAQ. The CDR3 loop reads CASSLGLAGPPSQNTGELFF. For the CDR3, the DNA is TGTGCCAGCAGCTTAGGACTAGCGGGGCCACCGTCCCAGAACACCGGGGAGCTGTTTTTT.

V is TRBV2 and J is TRBJ1-6, with D perhaps matching TRBD1 (6 bases). Germline CDR1 is SNHLY and CDR2 is FYNNEI. V lost 7 bases and J lost 3, with 7 bases in between. CDR3 length: 13 residues. The CDR3, as DNA: TGTGCCAGCACAGGGGACTATAATTCACCCCTCCACTTT. Protein sequence: CASTGDYNSPLHF.

The table lists this clone with a count of one. The rearrangement uses TRBV7-2 and TRBJ2-2; TRBD1 aligns across 11 bases. Looked up from germline, CDR1 is SGHTA and CDR2 is FQGNSA. After removal of 5 bases from V and 6 bases from J, the junction contained 2 bases not matched to a gene. This CDR3 is 14 amino acids long. CDR3 protein: CASSRGQGAGELFF. As DNA, the CDR3 is TGTGCCAGCAGCAGGGGACAGGGGGCCGGGGAGCTGTTTTTT. The complete variable domain, with remaining parts taken from reference TRBV7-2 and TRBJ2-2, reads GAGVSQSPSNKVTEKGKDVELRCDPISGHTALYWYRQSLGQGLEFLIYFQGNSAPDKSGLPSDRFSAERTGGSVSTLTIQRTQQEDSAVYLCASSRGQGAGELFFGEGSRLTVL.

In its sample, this clone was seen once. V and J are TRBV30 and TRBJ2-3; D is possibly TRBD2 (5 bases). Germline CDR1 is GTSNPN and CDR2 is SVGIG (reference sequence). The CDR3 length is 14 residues. Trimming removed 0 bases at V and 1 base at J, with 8 bases between. CDR3 residues: CAWSVLRGTDTQYF. The DNA of the CDR3 is TGTGCCTGGAGTGTACTGCGGGGCACAGATACGCAGTATTTT.

As for this clone: One junction end disagrees with the germline gene, perhaps due to a read error. V gene TRBV19 combines with J gene TRBJ1-5; D ambiguous. The germline CDR1 and CDR2 sequences are LNHDA and SQIVND (reference sequence). The CDR3 is 15 amino acids. The CDR3 bases are TGTGCCAGCAGTATAAATAGTGCGGTAAGTCAGCCCCAGCATTTT. It specifies CASSINSAVSQPQHF.

V usage is TRBV3-1 (or the pseudogene TRBV3-2) and J usage is TRBJ1-5, with TRBD1 identical over 9 bases. J was trimmed by 9 bases and V by 1 base; bases with no gene match: 19. Germline CDR1 LGHDT, CDR2 YNNKEL (reference sequence). The CDR3 is 19 residues long. CDR3 sequence: CASSQVWLHRDRDRAPQHF. In nucleotides, the CDR3 is TGTGCCAGCAGCCAAGTCTGGTTGCATAGGGACAGGGACAGAGCGCCCCAGCATTTT.

This chain links TRBV5-4 with TRBJ2-5, with TRBD2 as a possible D gene (6 bases). In germline, CDR1 is SGHNT, CDR2 YYREEE (reference sequence). The CDR3 extends over 15 amino acids. The V and J ends lost 4 bases and 4 bases respectively, with 17 bases between them. CDR3 in amino acids: CASSPRGGTAETQYF. The DNA of the CDR3 is TGTGCCAGCAGCCCACGTGGCGGGACGGCAGAGACCCAGTACTTC.